The 30 T cell receptor beta chains listed next were all sequenced from one sample in a study of beta chain features in type 1 diabetes. TCRB transcripts that were expressed got sequenced, as all of the isolated RNA had been reverse transcribed. The method was immunoSEQ multiplex PCR; TCRdb's version includes in-frame clones alone and lacks a portion of them. The repertoire holds about 640,000 clones, with approximately 13% as singletons. The antigens these receptors bind are not known. Regarding the study as a whole: Type 1 diabetes patients showed a moderate but significant shortening of TCRB CDR3s in all four CD4+ subsets.

The sample consisted of naive CD4+ T cells from blood. Receptors were obtained from a man under 40 with type 1 diabetes.

Concerning this clone itself: Other DNA sequences from this sample encode an identical CDR3 as well. This chain uses TRBV2 with TRBJ1-5; 7 bases agree with TRBD1. This CDR3 is 15 amino acids long. Germline V gene lookup returns CDR1 SNHLY and CDR2 FYNNEI. Germline trimming cut 5 bases from V and 0 bases from J; bases unmatched to any gene: 4. CDR3 bases: TGTGCCAGCAGTAGACAGGGAAATAGCAATCAGCCCCAGCATTTT. This translates into CASSRQGNSNQPQHF.

This clone has only a few counts. The chain recombines TRBV7-9 with TRBJ1-1, with TRBD1 matching over 8 bases. The CDR3 consists of 15 residues. J lost 5 bases, V lost 2 bases, and 7 bases had no gene match. Germline CDR1 SEHNR, CDR2 FQNEAQ (reference sequence). CDR3 in amino acids: CASSLLTGVRTEAFF. CDR3 nucleotides: TGTGCCAGCAGCTTACTGACAGGGGTGAGGACTGAAGCTTTCTTT.

The rearrangement links TRBV5-1 to TRBJ1-4; D call uncertain. The germline V gene has CDR1 SGHRS and CDR2 YFSETQ. This CDR3 contains 15 residues. Deletions cut 5 bases from V and 0 bases from J, with 11 bases between. CDR3 DNA sequence: TGCGCCAGCAGTTCCAAGGCTGCAACTAATGAAAAACTGTTTTTT. Translating gives CASSSKAATNEKLFF. Using reference TRBV5-1 and TRBJ1-4 for the parts outside the CDR3, the full variable domain is KAGVTQTPRYLIKTRGQQVTLSCSPISGHRSVSWYQQTPGQGLQFLFEYFSETQRNKGNFPGRFSGRQFSNSRSEMNVSTLELGDSALYLCASSSKAATNEKLFFGSGTQLSVL.

This clone was counted a few times. The gene calls are TRBV15 and TRBJ2-5; TRBD1 agrees at 7 bases. V was pared by 1 base and J by 1 base, with 6 bases of the junction left unmatched. Germline V lookup: CDR1 LNHNV, CDR2 YYDKDF (reference sequence). There are 16 residues in the CDR3. CDR3 bases: TGTGCCACCAGCAGAGGAGGGACAGTGATCCAAGAGACCCAGTACTTC. Translated, it gives CATSRGGTVIQETQYF.

As for this clone: The sample carries other DNA sequences with the same CDR3. J is TRBJ2-1 and V is TRBV4-3; possible D gene TRBD1, 5 bases. CDR3 size: 16 residues. Per the germline V gene, CDR1 is LGHNA and CDR2 is YSLEER. V was pared by 0 bases and J by 3 bases, with 12 bases between. DNA of the CDR3: TGCGCCAGCAGCCAAGATCGAGACGGACACTACAATGAGCAGTTCTTC. This sequence encodes CASSQDRDGHYNEQFF.

CDR3 nucleotide sequence: TGTGCCAGCAGCCCCAGAGCCGGACAGGGGTCCTACAATGAGCAGTTCTTC. It yields the protein CASSPRAGQGSYNEQFF. The chain couples TRBV7-9 to TRBJ2-1, with 9 bases lining up with TRBD1. V trimming: 5 bases; J trimming: 1 base; junction bases outside the gene matches: 9. This CDR3 is built from 17 residues. The V gene's germline CDR1 is SEHNR and CDR2 FQNEAQ (reference sequence).

V usage is TRBV6-5 and J usage is TRBJ2-7; D remains ambiguous. Germline values: CDR1 MNHEY, CDR2 SVGAGI. The CDR3 totals 15 residues. The V end lost 2 bases, the J end lost 1 base, and 12 bases lay between the germline ends. The CDR3 bases are TGTGCCAGCAGTTACAGCCGAGCCCATTCCTACGAGCAGTACTTC. Its protein is CASSYSRAHSYEQYF.

This clone was seen only a few times. The V gene is TRBV5-1, the J gene TRBJ2-2; D uncertain. Trimming left V 2 bases short and J 1 base short, with 6 bases between. Germline lookup yields CDR1 SGHRS and CDR2 YFSETQ. The length of the CDR3 is 14 residues. This chain's CDR3 is CASSFSVNTGELFF. CDR3 sequence (DNA): TGCGCCAGCAGCTTTTCCGTGAACACCGGGGAGCTGTTTTTT.

The rearrangement links TRBV6-5 to TRBJ2-1; D perhaps matches TRBD2 (5 bases). The germline CDR1 and CDR2 sequences are MNHEY and SVGAGI. The CDR3 runs to 15 residues. V lost 2 bases and J lost 3, with 11 bases in between. CDR3 sequence (DNA): TGTGCCAGCAGTTACGCCGATGGACTCTACAATGAGCAGTTCTTC. As protein: CASSYADGLYNEQFF.

The chain uses TRBV28 and TRBJ2-6, with unresolved D. The germline V gene encodes CDR1 MDHEN and CDR2 SYDVKM. Between the trimmed V and J ends, which lost 5 bases and 0 bases, there was a span of 14 bases. CDR3 length: 17 residues. The CDR3 reads CASSTPPYSSGANVLTF. Here the CDR3 DNA reads TGTGCCAGCAGTACCCCGCCGTATAGCTCTGGGGCCAACGTCCTGACTTTC.

The chain has TRBV12-5 and TRBJ2-3; no definite D call. Deletions cut 4 bases from V and 4 bases from J, with 18 bases between. CDR3 length equals 16 residues. Germline V gene sequence: CDR1 LGHNT, CDR2 FRNRAP. In DNA, the CDR3 is TGTGCTAGTGGTTCTCCGAACAATCGACGGCCAGATACGCAGTATTTT. Amino acid sequence: CASGSPNNRRPDTQYF.

The chain recombines TRBV11-3 with TRBJ2-2; no clear D. There are 13 residues in the CDR3. CDR1 and CDR2 from the germline V gene are SGHNT and YENEEA. V was trimmed by 6 bases and J by 5 bases, leaving 10 bases between them. CDR3 coding DNA: TGTGCCAGCAGACCGAAACTGACCGGGGAGCTGTTTTTT. Translating gives CASRPKLTGELFF. The variable domain in full, with the rest retrieved from reference TRBV11-3 and TRBJ2-2, is EAGVVQSPRYKIIEKKQPVAFWCNPISGHNTLYWYLQNLGQGPELLIRYENEEAVDDSQLPKDRFSAERLKGVDSTLKIQPAELGDSAVYLCASRPKLTGELFFGEGSRLTVL.

On this clone: The same CDR3 also results from other DNA sequences found in this sample. The chain uses TRBV30 and TRBJ1-2, with D possibly being TRBD1 (6 bases). Trimming pared 7 bases from V and 7 bases from J, leaving 10 bases between. This CDR3 is 10 amino acids long. CDR1 is GTSNPN and CDR2 is SVGIG in the germline V gene (reference sequence). The CDR3 region is CASRGGGYTF. CDR3 sequence (DNA): TGTGCCTCCAGGGGTGGTGGCTACACCTTC.

This clone was counted only a few times. The CDR3, as DNA: TGTGCCAGCAGCTTAGTAGTTTTGCAGACCCAGTACTTC. It yields the protein CASSLVVLQTQYF. The chain has TRBV7-6 and TRBJ2-5; no clear D. This CDR3 comprises 13 residues. Per germline, CDR1 SGHVS and CDR2 FNYEAQ. V was pared by 1 base and J by 6 bases, with 9 bases between.

This chain links TRBV20-1 with TRBJ2-7, with D unresolved. The germline V gene encodes CDR1 DFQATT and CDR2 SNEGSKA (reference sequence). This CDR3 is built from 11 residues. Trimming pared 1 base from V and 5 bases from J, leaving 6 bases between. The CDR3 DNA reads TGCAGTGCTAGAGGCGGTCACGAGCAGTACTTC. This translates into CSARGGHEQYF.

This clone was seen more than once but under ten times. This chain joins TRBV25-1 and TRBJ1-2; D unclear. The V end lost 2 bases, the J end lost 5 bases, and 6 bases lay between the germline ends. Per germline, CDR1 MGHDK and CDR2 SYGVNS. This CDR3 is built from 12 residues. The CDR3 nucleotides are TGTGCCAGCAGTGAAGATAGGTATGGCTACACCTTC. It is translated as CASSEDRYGYTF.

The sample holds a few counts of this clone. The V gene is TRBV5-1, the J gene TRBJ2-2; TRBD1 matches at 9 bases. Germline assignment: CDR1 SGHRS and CDR2 YFSETQ. CDR3 size: 16 residues. V shed 4 bases, J shed 4 bases, and the junction held 8 bases outside the gene matches. As DNA, the CDR3 is TGCGCCAGCAGCCTCGGACAGGGGCAGGGCACCGGGGAGCTGTTTTTT. Its protein product is CASSLGQGQGTGELFF.

V and J are TRBV5-1 and TRBJ1-2; D is ambiguous. Germline V CDR1 and CDR2: SGHRS, YFSETQ. Trimming left V 5 bases short and J 0 bases short, with 14 bases between. The CDR3 length is 15 residues. This CDR3 reads CASSPDGVPNYGYTF. The CDR3, as DNA: TGCGCCAGCAGTCCGGACGGAGTCCCTAACTATGGCTACACCTTC.

J is TRBJ1-2 and V is TRBV18; no reliable D call. The germline gives CDR1 KGHSH, CDR2 LQKENI. This CDR3 comprises 12 residues. Deletions cut 2 bases from V and 14 bases from J, with 15 bases between. CDR3 sequence (DNA): TGTGCCAGCTCACCAATGGAAAGGACGGCTACCTTC. It is translated as CASSPMERTATF. The entire variable domain, with the rest obtained from reference TRBV18 and TRBJ1-2, is as follows: NAGVMQNPRHLVRRRGQEARLRCSPMKGHSHVYWYRQLPEEGLKFMVYLQKENIIDESGMPKERFSAEFPKEGPSILRIQQVVRGDSAAYFCASSPMERTATFGSGTRLTVV.

As concerns this clone: The same CDR3 can be traced to other DNA sequences in this sample. This chain joins TRBV29-1 and TRBJ1-5, with TRBD1 matching 8 bases. Looked up from germline, CDR1 is SQVTM and CDR2 is ANQGSEA. Trimming cost V 4 bases and J 4 bases; bases outside gene matches: 0. The CDR3 is 12 amino acids. The CDR3 sequence is CSVGQGNQPQHF. CDR3 DNA sequence: TGCAGCGTTGGACAGGGGAATCAGCCCCAGCATTTT.

The chain couples TRBV6-1 to TRBJ2-5; D is unclear. Trimming stripped 9 bases from V and 5 bases from J, with 16 bases between. Germline values: CDR1 MNHNS, CDR2 SASEGT. There are 13 residues in the CDR3. CDR3 sequence reads: CASAGVGRETQYF. The CDR3 DNA follows: TGTGCCAGTGCAGGAGTAGGTCGCGAGACCCAGTACTTC.

The table lists this clone with a few counts. The chain carries TRBV25-1 and TRBJ2-7; D is uncertain. The CDR3 contains 12 residues. Trimming left V 7 bases short and J 6 bases short, with 13 bases between. Germline CDR1 MGHDK, CDR2 SYGVNS. The CDR3 protein is CASISQPSEQYF. The CDR3 DNA sequence: TGTGCCAGCATTAGCCAGCCCTCCGAGCAGTACTTC.

This clone was observed a handful of times. The rearrangement joins TRBV6-5 to TRBJ2-5; TRBD1 might be the D (6 bases). V dropped 6 bases and J dropped 3 bases, with 8 bases sitting between them. The CDR3 is made up of 12 amino acids. Germline CDR1 is MNHEY and CDR2 is SVGAGI. CDR3 amino acids: CASRGHKETQYF. The CDR3, as DNA: TGTGCCAGCAGGGGACACAAAGAGACCCAGTACTTC.

This clone came up a few times. The identical CDR3 is also encoded by other nucleotide sequences in the sample. CDR3 amino acids: CASSHIAGGSTDTQYF. The CDR3 nucleotides are TGTGCCAGCAGCCATATAGCGGGGGGAAGCACAGATACGCAGTATTTT. The chain uses TRBV14 and TRBJ2-3; 10 bases map to TRBD2. The CDR3 contains 16 residues. V gave up 3 bases and J gave up 0 bases; unmatched junction bases: 3. CDR1 is SGHDN, CDR2 FVKESK, per germline. The whole variable domain, filled in from reference TRBV14 and TRBJ2-3, reads EAGVTQFPSHSVIEKGQTVTLRCDPISGHDNLYWYRRVMGKEIKFLLHFVKESKQDESGMPNNRFLAERTGGTYSTLKVQPAELEDSGVYFCASSHIAGGSTDTQYFGPGTRLTVL.

This clone was found a few times. The chain combines TRBV29-1 with TRBJ1-4; D unresolved. The germline V gene has CDR1 SQVTM and CDR2 ANQGSEA. The CDR3 runs to 13 residues. The V and J ends lost 0 bases and 8 bases respectively, with 10 bases between them. The CDR3 region is CSVEESAKEKLFF. The CDR3 region has the DNA TGCAGCGTTGAAGAATCGGCGAAAGAAAAACTGTTTTTT.

V is TRBV4-1 and J is TRBJ2-1, with 7 bases lining up with TRBD1. This CDR3 region has 16 residues. Germline assignment: CDR1 MGHRA and CDR2 YSYEKL. The V segment lost 3 bases and the J segment 4 bases; nucleotides outside the gene matches: 9. The CDR3, as DNA: TGCGCCAGCAGCCAGGGCGGACCGGGACAGTACAATGAGCAGTTCTTC. It encodes CASSQGGPGQYNEQFF.

This clone was counted only a few times. The chain employs TRBV6-4 and TRBJ2-3, with D perhaps being TRBD1 or TRBD2 (9 bases each). The CDR3 totals 13 residues. V lost 5 bases and J 11 bases, leaving 17 bases between the germline ends. Germline CDR1 and CDR2: MRHNA and SNTAGT. The CDR3 here is CASSPSGTGMQYF. In DNA, the CDR3 is TGTGCCAGCAGTCCTAGCGGGACAGGGATGCAGTATTTT.

In this sample, this clone turned up a few times. The chain recombines TRBV20-1 with TRBJ2-7; possibly TRBD1 for D (5 bases). In germline, CDR1 is DFQATT, CDR2 SNEGSKA (reference sequence). V was cut by 5 bases and J by 5 bases, with 10 bases left in between. The CDR3 sequence is 11 residues long. The DNA for the CDR3 is TGCAGTGCTTCCGACAGACACGAGCAGTACTTC. Encoded protein: CSASDRHEQYF.

V is TRBV7-2 and J is TRBJ2-5, with 7 bases matching TRBD1. V lost 3 bases to trimming and J lost 3 bases; unmatched junction nucleotides: 4. Germline values: CDR1 SGHTA, CDR2 FQGNSA. The CDR3 consists of 14 residues. The CDR3 nucleotides are TGTGCCAGCAGCTTCCGGGACAGAGAAGAGACCCAGTACTTC. Protein: CASSFRDREETQYF.

This clone has a handful of counts. The chain couples TRBV25-1 to TRBJ1-6, with 7 bases matching TRBD1. The CDR3 is made up of 15 amino acids. The germline V gene has CDR1 MGHDK and CDR2 SYGVNS. The V segment lost 1 base and the J segment 14 bases; nucleotides outside the gene matches: 11. The CDR3 nucleotides read TGTGCCAGCAGTGAATCCGGGACAGTGCTCAAGTCCCTCCACTTT. Encoded protein: CASSESGTVLKSLHF.